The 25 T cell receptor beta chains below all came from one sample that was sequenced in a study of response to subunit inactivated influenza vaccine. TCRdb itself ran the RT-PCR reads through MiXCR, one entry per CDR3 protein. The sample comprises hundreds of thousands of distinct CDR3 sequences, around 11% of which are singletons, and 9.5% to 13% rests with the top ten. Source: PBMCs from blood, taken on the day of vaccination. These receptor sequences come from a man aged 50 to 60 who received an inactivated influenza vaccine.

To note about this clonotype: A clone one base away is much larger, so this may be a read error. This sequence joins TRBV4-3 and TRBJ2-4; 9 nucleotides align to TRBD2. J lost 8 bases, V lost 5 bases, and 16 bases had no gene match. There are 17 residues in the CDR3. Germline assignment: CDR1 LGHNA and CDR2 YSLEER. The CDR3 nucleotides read TGCGCCAGCAGCTCAACATCCGGGACTAGCAGGTGGGACATTCAGTACTTC. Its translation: CASSSTSGTSRWDIQYF.

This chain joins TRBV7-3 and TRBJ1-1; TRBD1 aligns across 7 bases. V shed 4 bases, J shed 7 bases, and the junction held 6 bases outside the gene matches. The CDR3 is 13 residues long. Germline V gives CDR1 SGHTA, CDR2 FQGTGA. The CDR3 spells CASSYDRDGEAFF. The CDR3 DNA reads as TGTGCCAGCAGCTACGACAGGGATGGTGAAGCTTTCTTT.

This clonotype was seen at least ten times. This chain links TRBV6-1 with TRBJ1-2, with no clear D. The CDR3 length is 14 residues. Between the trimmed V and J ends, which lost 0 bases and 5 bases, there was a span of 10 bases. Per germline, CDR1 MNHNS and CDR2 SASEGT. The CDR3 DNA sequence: TGTGCCAGCAGTGAAGCGTGGAAGGCTTATGGCTACACCTTC. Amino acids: CASSEAWKAYGYTF.

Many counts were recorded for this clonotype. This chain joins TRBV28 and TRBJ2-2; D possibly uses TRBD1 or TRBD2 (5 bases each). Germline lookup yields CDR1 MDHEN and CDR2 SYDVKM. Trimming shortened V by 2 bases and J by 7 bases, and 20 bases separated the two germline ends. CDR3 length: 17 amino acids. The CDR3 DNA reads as TGTGCCAGCAGTTTAGGGTTGGGGCCTAGTCGGGACGGGGAGCTGTTTTTT. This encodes CASSLGLGPSRDGELFF.

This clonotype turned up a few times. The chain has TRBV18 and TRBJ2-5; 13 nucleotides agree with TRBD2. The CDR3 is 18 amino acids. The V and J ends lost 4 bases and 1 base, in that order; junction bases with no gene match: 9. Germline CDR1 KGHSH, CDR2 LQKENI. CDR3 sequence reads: CASSLQRTSGRPQETQYF. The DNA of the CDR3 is TGTGCCAGCTCACTACAGAGGACTAGCGGGAGACCCCAAGAGACCCAGTACTTC. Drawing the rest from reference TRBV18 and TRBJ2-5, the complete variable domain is NAGVMQNPRHLVRRRGQEARLRCSPMKGHSHVYWYRQLPEEGLKFMVYLQKENIIDESGMPKERFSAEFPKEGPSILRIQQVVRGDSAAYFCASSLQRTSGRPQETQYFGPGTRLLVL.

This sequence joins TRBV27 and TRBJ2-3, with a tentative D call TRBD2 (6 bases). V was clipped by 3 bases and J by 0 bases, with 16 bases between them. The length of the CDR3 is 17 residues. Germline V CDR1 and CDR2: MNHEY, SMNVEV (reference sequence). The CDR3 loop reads CASSLERERPSTDTQYF. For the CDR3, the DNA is TGTGCCAGCAGTTTGGAACGGGAGAGGCCCAGCACAGATACGCAGTATTTT.

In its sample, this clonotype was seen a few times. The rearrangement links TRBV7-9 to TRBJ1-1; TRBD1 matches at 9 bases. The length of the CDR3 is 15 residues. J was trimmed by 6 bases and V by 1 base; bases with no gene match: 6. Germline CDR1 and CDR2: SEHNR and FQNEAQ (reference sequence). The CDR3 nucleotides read TGTGCCAGCAGCTTAGTGGGACAGGGCGGCGCTGAAGCTTTCTTT. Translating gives CASSLVGQGGAEAFF.

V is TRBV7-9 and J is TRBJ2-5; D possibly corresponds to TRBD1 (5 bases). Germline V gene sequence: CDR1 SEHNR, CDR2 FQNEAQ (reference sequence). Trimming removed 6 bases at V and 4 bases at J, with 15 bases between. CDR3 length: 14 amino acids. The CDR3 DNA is TGTGCCAGCAGTGTACCAGGGCGCCCAGAGACCCAGTACTTC. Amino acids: CASSVPGRPETQYF.

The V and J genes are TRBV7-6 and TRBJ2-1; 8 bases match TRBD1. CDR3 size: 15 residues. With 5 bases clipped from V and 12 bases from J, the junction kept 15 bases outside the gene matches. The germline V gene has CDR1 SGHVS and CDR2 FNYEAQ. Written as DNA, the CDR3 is TGTGCCAGCAGCCCCCGGATAGGGACAGGCCAGGGGCAGTTCTTC. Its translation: CASSPRIGTGQGQFF.

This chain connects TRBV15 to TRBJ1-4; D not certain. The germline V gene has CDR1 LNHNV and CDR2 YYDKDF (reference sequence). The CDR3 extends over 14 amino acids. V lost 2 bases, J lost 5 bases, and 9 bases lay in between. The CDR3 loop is CATSRIRNNEKLFF. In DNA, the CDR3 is TGTGCCACCAGCAGAATCAGGAACAATGAAAAACTGTTTTTT.

CDR3 protein: CASSVGGDPGNTIYF. The CDR3 DNA follows: TGTGCCAGCAGCGTAGGGGGGGATCCTGGAAACACCATATATTTT. The V call is TRBV9, the J call TRBJ1-3; TRBD1 might be the D (5 bases). Per germline, CDR1 SGDLS and CDR2 YYNGEE. Trimming pared 0 bases from V and 2 bases from J, leaving 9 bases between. This CDR3 has 15 amino acids.

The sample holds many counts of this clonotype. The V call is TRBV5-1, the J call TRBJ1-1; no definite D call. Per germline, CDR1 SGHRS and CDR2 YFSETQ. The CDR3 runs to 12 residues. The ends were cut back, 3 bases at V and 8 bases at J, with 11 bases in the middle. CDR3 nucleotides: TGCGCCAGCAGCTCTTCCGGAGTAGAAGCTTTCTTT. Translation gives CASSSSGVEAFF.

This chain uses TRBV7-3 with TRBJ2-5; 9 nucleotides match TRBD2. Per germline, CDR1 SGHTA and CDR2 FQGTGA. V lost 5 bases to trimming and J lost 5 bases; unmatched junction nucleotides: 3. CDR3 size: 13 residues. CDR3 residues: CASSQTSGETQYF. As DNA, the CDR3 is TGTGCCAGCAGCCAAACTAGCGGGGAGACCCAGTACTTC.

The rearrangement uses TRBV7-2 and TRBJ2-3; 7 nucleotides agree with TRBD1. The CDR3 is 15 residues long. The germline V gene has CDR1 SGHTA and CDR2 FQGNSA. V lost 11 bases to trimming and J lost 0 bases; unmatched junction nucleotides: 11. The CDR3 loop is CAPQRKDRSTDTQYF. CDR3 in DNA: TGTGCCCCCCAAAGGAAGGACAGGAGCACAGATACGCAGTATTTT.

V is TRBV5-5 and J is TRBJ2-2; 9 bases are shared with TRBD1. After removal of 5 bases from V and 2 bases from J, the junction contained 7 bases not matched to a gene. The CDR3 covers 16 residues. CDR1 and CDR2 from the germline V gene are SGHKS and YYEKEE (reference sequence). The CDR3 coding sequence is TGTGCCAGCAGTTCTCGGACAGGGGACAACACCGGGGAGCTGTTTTTT. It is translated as CASSSRTGDNTGELFF.

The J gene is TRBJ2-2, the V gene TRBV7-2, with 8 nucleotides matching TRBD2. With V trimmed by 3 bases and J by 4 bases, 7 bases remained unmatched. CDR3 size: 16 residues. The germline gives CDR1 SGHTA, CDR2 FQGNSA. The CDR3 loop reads CASSFLGGAATGELFF. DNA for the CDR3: TGTGCCAGCAGCTTCCTCGGGGGGGCGGCCACCGGGGAGCTGTTTTTT.

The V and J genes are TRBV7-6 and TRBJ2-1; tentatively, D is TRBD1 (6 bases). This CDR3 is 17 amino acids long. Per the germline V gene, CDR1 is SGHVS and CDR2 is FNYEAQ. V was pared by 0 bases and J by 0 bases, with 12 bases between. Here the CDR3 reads CASSLAQGTSSYNEQFF. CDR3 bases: TGTGCCAGCAGCTTAGCTCAGGGGACGAGCTCCTACAATGAGCAGTTCTTC.

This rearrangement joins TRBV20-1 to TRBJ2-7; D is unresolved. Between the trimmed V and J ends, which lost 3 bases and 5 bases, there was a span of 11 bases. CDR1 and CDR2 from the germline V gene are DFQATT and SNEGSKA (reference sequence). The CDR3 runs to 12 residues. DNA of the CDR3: TGCAGTGCTAGGCTTCCGTCTAACGAGCAGTACTTC. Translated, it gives CSARLPSNEQYF.

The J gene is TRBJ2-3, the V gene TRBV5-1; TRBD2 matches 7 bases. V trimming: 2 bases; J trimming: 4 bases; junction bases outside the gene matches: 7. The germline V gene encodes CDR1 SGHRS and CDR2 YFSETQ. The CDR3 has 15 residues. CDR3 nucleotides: TGCGCCAGCAGCTTCGGAGCGGGAACCGCAGATACGCAGTATTTT. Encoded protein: CASSFGAGTADTQYF. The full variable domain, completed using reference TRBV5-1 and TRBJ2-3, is KAGVTQTPRYLIKTRGQQVTLSCSPISGHRSVSWYQQTPGQGLQFLFEYFSETQRNKGNFPGRFSGRQFSNSRSEMNVSTLELGDSALYLCASSFGAGTADTQYFGPGTRLTVL.

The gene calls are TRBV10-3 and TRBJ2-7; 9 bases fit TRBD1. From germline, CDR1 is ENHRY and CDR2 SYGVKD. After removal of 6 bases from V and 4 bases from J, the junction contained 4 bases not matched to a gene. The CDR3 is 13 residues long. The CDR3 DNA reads TGTGCCATCAGCGGACAGGGGATGTACGAGCAGTACTTC. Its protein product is CAISGQGMYEQYF.

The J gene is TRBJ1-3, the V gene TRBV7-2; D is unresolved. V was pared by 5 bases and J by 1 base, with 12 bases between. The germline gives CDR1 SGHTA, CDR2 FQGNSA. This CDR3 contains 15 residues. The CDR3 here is CASSAVLGSGNTIYF. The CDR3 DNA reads TGTGCCAGCAGCGCGGTGTTGGGATCTGGAAACACCATATATTTT. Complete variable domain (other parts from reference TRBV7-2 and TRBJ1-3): GAGVSQSPSNKVTEKGKDVELRCDPISGHTALYWYRQSLGQGLEFLIYFQGNSAPDKSGLPSDRFSAERTGGSVSTLTIQRTQQEDSAVYLCASSAVLGSGNTIYFGEGSWLTVV.

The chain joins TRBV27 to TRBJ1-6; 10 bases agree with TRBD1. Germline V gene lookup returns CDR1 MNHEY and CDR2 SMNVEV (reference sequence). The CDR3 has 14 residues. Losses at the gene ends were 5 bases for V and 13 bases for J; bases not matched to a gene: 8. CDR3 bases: TGTGCCAGCAGTCAGGGGACAGGGGTCTTTCCCCTCCACTTT. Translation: CASSQGTGVFPLHF.

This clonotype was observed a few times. The CDR3 DNA reads TGTGCCAGCAGCTTAGGGGACAGGCTAACCTACAATGAGCAGTTCTTC. Translated, it gives CASSLGDRLTYNEQFF. This chain links TRBV7-9 with TRBJ2-1; 8 positions match TRBD1. CDR1 SEHNR and CDR2 FQNEAQ come from the germline V gene (reference sequence). This CDR3 has 16 residues. V lost 1 base to trimming and J lost 2 bases; unmatched junction nucleotides: 4.

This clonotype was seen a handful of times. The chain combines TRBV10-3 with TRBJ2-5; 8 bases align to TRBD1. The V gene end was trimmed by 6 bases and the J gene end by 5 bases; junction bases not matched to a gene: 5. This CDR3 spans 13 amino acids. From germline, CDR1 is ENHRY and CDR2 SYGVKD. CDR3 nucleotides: TGTGCCATCAGCGGACAGGGAAGGGAGACCCAGTACTTC. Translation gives CAISGQGRETQYF.

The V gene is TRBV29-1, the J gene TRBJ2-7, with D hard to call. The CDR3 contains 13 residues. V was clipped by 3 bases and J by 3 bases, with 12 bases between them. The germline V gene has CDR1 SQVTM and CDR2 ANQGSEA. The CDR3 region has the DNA TGCAGCGTTGAGGGCGTCAAACGCTACGAGCAGTACTTC. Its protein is CSVEGVKRYEQYF.